This TCR beta chain came from a study of blood T cell repertoires in COVID-19. This clone was picked up one time. Libraries were prepared by immunoSEQ multiplex PCR; TCRdb keeps only in-frame clonotypes and omits some of them. The sample records 150,000 to 200,000 clones, roughly 84% being singletons. Researchers sorted participants into cohorts using their self-reported clinical history. Symptom resolution, clearance, or two negative PCRs marked donors in Cohort 3 as recovered. Sequencing was done on a sample of PBMCs or T cells enriched from blood (not recorded which). The TCR sequence derives from a woman aged 45-59 years who had recovered from COVID-19.

CDR3 amino acids: CSASMAGNEGPQHF. In DNA, the CDR3 is TGCAGTGCTAGTATGGCGGGGAATGAGGGGCCCCAGCATTTT. The chain has TRBV20-1 and TRBJ1-5, with no clear D. The V and J ends lost 3 bases and 9 bases respectively, with 18 bases between them. There are 14 residues in the CDR3. CDR1 and CDR2 from the germline V gene are DFQATT and SNEGSKA (reference sequence).